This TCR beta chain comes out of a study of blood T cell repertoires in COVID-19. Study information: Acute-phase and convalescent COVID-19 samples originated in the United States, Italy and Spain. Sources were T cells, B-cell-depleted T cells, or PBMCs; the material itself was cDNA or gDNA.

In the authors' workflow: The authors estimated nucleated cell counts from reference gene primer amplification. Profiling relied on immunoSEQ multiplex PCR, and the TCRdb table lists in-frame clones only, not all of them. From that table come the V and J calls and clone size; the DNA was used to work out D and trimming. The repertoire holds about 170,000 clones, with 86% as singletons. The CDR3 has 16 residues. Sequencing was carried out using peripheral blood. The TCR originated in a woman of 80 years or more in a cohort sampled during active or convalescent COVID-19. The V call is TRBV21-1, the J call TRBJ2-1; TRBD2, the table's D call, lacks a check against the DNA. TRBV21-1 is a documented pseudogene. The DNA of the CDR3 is TGTGCCAGCAGCACCCCTGCCGGGGAGGGATACAATGAGCAGTTCTTC. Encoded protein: CASSTPAGEGYNEQFF.